Each of the 21 T cell receptor beta chains below was sequenced from the same sample in a study of CD8 T cells in ankylosing spondylitis. The study's findings and limits: About 8 highly homologous variants made up a TCR beta motif that seemed to typify ankylosing spondylitis blood.

TCRdb ran MiXCR on the 5' RACE reads and lists one entry per CDR3 protein. The data show 800,000 to 900,000 distinct CDR3 sequences, approximately 12% seen once. The antigens of these receptors remain unknown. The sequenced material came from blood, either unsorted or a sorted T cell fraction (not recorded which). These receptors all stem from a male donor with ankylosing spondylitis.

This clonotype was seen more than once but under ten times. J is TRBJ2-5 and V is TRBV6-8; 13 positions agree with TRBD2. The germline V gene encodes CDR1 MNHGY and CDR2 SAAAGT. There are 18 residues in the CDR3. The V segment lost 0 bases and the J segment 4 bases; nucleotides outside the gene matches: 8. The CDR3 is CASSYSGTSGTVGETQYF. CDR3 in DNA: TGTGCCAGCAGTTACTCCGGGACTAGCGGGACCGTAGGAGAGACCCAGTACTTC.

The table lists this clonotype with a few counts. This chain joins TRBV7-2 and TRBJ2-1, with a possible D match to TRBD2 (6 bases). The CDR3 loop spans 14 amino acids. The germline gives CDR1 SGHTA, CDR2 FQGNSA. The V end was cut by 3 bases, the J end by 10 bases, with 16 bases between. This CDR3 is CASSFGASADEQFF. The CDR3 nucleotides read TGTGCCAGCAGCTTCGGGGCTAGCGCCGACGAGCAGTTCTTC.

CDR3 nucleotides: TGTGCCAGCAGTCCCACCGGGGGAGGGAACACTGAAGCTTTCTTT. Protein sequence: CASSPTGGGNTEAFF. This sequence joins TRBV28 and TRBJ1-1; a possible D gene is TRBD1 (5 bases). CDR3 size: 15 residues. V lost 5 bases and J lost 1, with 14 bases in between. The germline gives CDR1 MDHEN, CDR2 SYDVKM.

This clonotype has at least ten counts. The V call is TRBV20-1, the J call TRBJ2-5, with D perhaps given as TRBD1 or TRBD2 (7 bases each). The V end lost 6 bases, the J end lost 4 bases, and 18 bases lay between the germline ends. The germline V gene has CDR1 DFQATT and CDR2 SNEGSKA (reference sequence). The CDR3 totals 14 residues. The CDR3 coding sequence is TGCAGTGCCACCGCAGGGGGGGGGATAGAGACCCAGTACTTC. Translating it yields CSATAGGGIETQYF.

The genes are TRBV10-3 and TRBJ2-7; TRBD1 matches 7 bases. After removal of 6 bases from V and 3 bases from J, the junction contained 5 bases not matched to a gene. The CDR3 is made up of 13 amino acids. Germline-derived CDR1 and CDR2 are ENHRY and SYGVKD. The CDR3 protein is CAIREAGGYEQYF. The CDR3 nucleotides are TGTGCCATCAGAGAAGCAGGGGGCTACGAGCAGTACTTC.

The V gene is TRBV9, the J gene TRBJ2-1; D call uncertain. Germline V gives CDR1 SGDLS, CDR2 YYNGEE. CDR3 length: 13 amino acids. The V and J ends lost 4 bases and 6 bases respectively, with 11 bases between them. The CDR3 DNA reads as TGTGCCAGCAGCACTTCCACGGCCAATGAGCAGTTCTTC. Encoded protein: CASSTSTANEQFF. The full variable domain, completed using reference TRBV9 and TRBJ2-1, is DSGVTQTPKHLITATGQRVTLRCSPRSGDLSVYWYQQSLDQGLQFLIQYYNGEERAKGNILERFSAQQFPDLHSELNLSSLELGDSALYFCASSTSTANEQFFGPGTRLTVL.

This clonotype was counted only a few times. The rearrangement links TRBV12-3 or TRBV12-4 to TRBJ1-5, with 7 bases fitting TRBD1. This CDR3 has 14 residues. V dropped 4 bases and J dropped 7; count of bases not matched to a gene: 7. CDR3 in DNA: TGTGCCAGCAGTTCGGACTGGGGACAGCAGCCCCAGCATTTT. Its translation is CASSSDWGQQPQHF.

CDR3 nucleotides: TGCAGTGTCACGGCCGGGACGGTGGGCTACGAGCAGTACTTC. Protein product: CSVTAGTVGYEQYF. This chain connects TRBV20-1 to TRBJ2-7; D possibly uses TRBD1 or TRBD2 (5 bases each). Looked up from germline, CDR1 is DFQATT and CDR2 is SNEGSKA (reference sequence). The length of the CDR3 is 14 residues. V lost 7 bases to trimming and J lost 3 bases, with 19 bases between them.

This clonotype was detected many times. The chain employs TRBV3-1 and TRBJ1-2; unclear D gene. Per germline, CDR1 LGHDT and CDR2 YNNKEL (reference sequence). The ends were cut back, 2 bases at V and 5 bases at J, with 9 bases in the middle. The CDR3 sequence is 13 residues long. CDR3 coding DNA: TGTGCCAGCAGCCAATTGGGTTCGTATGGCTACACCTTC. As protein: CASSQLGSYGYTF.

In its sample, this clonotype was seen many times. The genes are TRBV5-6 and TRBJ2-4, with D tentatively TRBD1 or TRBD2 (5 bases each). Germline loops: CDR1 SGHDT, CDR2 YYEEEE. The V end was cut by 3 bases, the J end by 0 bases, with 19 bases between. The CDR3 length is 18 residues. The CDR3 spells CASSYLLGPGLAKNIQYF. In DNA, the CDR3 is TGTGCCAGCAGCTACCTACTAGGCCCGGGGCTAGCCAAAAACATTCAGTACTTC.

The rearrangement uses TRBV27 and TRBJ2-5, with D possibly matching TRBD2 (5 bases). The CDR3 is made up of 14 amino acids. Germline V gene data show CDR1 as MNHEY and CDR2 as SMNVEV (reference sequence). Trimming stripped 5 bases from V and 1 base from J, with 11 bases between. Here the CDR3 DNA reads TGTGCCAGCAGTGTCCGACGGGGCCAAGAGACCCAGTACTTC. It encodes CASSVRRGQETQYF.

The sample holds many counts of this clonotype. At one end, the junction sequence differs from germline, possibly due to a read error. The chain recombines TRBV7-3 with TRBJ2-3; possibly TRBD1 for D (5 bases). The CDR3 extends over 13 amino acids. The germline V gene encodes CDR1 SGHTA and CDR2 FQGTGA. Here the CDR3 DNA reads TGCGCCAGCAGTTCTCAGGGTACAGATACGCAGTATTTT. As protein: CASSSQGTDTQYF.

The V call is TRBV6-1, the J call TRBJ2-7, with 7 bases lining up with TRBD2. Per the germline V gene, CDR1 is MNHNS and CDR2 is SASEGT. Trimming took 10 bases from V and 8 from J; bases not matched to a gene: 14. The CDR3 runs to 13 residues. CDR3 region: CAIQSGDGVQQYF. CDR3 coding DNA: TGTGCCATACAAAGCGGGGACGGGGTGCAGCAGTACTTC.

On this clonotype itself: A much larger clone lies one base from this, so it may be a read error. The chain couples TRBV12-3 or TRBV12-4 to TRBJ1-5; D may be TRBD1 (5 bases). The CDR3 length is 15 residues. The CDR3 reads CASSLVGAGNQHQHF. The CDR3 nucleotides are TGTGCCAGCAGTTTAGTAGGGGCGGGCAATCAGCACCAGCATTTT.

This clonotype has more than one count but fewer than ten. CDR3 amino acids: CAITSGPNEQFF. The CDR3 bases are TGTGCCATCACCTCCGGGCCAAATGAGCAGTTCTTC. The rearrangement links TRBV10-3 to TRBJ2-1; D call uncertain. V was pared by 7 bases and J by 7 bases, with 11 bases between. The V gene's germline CDR1 is ENHRY and CDR2 SYGVKD. The CDR3 consists of 12 residues.

This clonotype has more than one count but fewer than ten. CDR3 nucleotide sequence: TGTGCCAGCAACATACTTCGGACTAGCGGAGCCTACAATGAGCAGTTCTTC. This sequence encodes CASNILRTSGAYNEQFF. The rearrangement joins TRBV12-3 or TRBV12-4 to TRBJ2-1; TRBD2 agrees at 10 bases. The J segment lost 2 bases and the V segment lost 7 bases, leaving 11 bases of the junction unmatched. The CDR3 has 17 residues.

This clonotype showed up many times. The chain joins TRBV29-1 to TRBJ1-1; D is perhaps TRBD1 (6 bases). This CDR3 spans 15 amino acids. The V gene lost 1 base and the J gene lost 3 bases, with 15 bases spanning the gap. Germline V gene sequence: CDR1 SQVTM, CDR2 ANQGSEA. CDR3 sequence: CSVEGTEHTYTEAFF. CDR3 nucleotide sequence: TGCAGCGTTGAAGGGACAGAGCATACTTACACTGAAGCTTTCTTT.

The V gene is TRBV5-1, the J gene TRBJ2-1, with D uncertain. CDR3 length: 15 amino acids. Germline CDR1 reads SGHRS; CDR2 reads YFSETQ. V was cut by 4 bases and J by 1 base, with 12 bases left in between. Here the CDR3 DNA reads TGCGCCAGCAGCCCTGACACGGATTCCTACAATGAGCAGTTCTTC. Encoded protein: CASSPDTDSYNEQFF.

This clonotype was observed a single time. The germline gene is not matched at one end of the junction; a read error may be the cause. The V and J genes are TRBV10-3 and TRBJ1-5; 9 positions match TRBD1. The CDR3 totals 15 residues. The germline V gene encodes CDR1 ENHRY and CDR2 SYGVKD. CDR3 DNA sequence: TGTGCCATCAGCTTGGGACAGGGCCCCAATCGGCCCCAGCATTTT. Residues: CAISLGQGPNRPQHF.

V and J are TRBV6-5 and TRBJ2-7, with TRBD2 as a possible D gene (7 bases). V dropped 4 bases and J dropped 3 bases, with 13 bases sitting between them. From germline, CDR1 is MNHEY and CDR2 SVGAGI. The CDR3 covers 14 residues. CDR3 sequence (DNA): TGTGCCAGCAGTTCCGAGGGGGGGCTCTACGAGCAGTACTTC. It translates to CASSSEGGLYEQYF.

V gene TRBV20-1 combines with J gene TRBJ1-1; D uncertain. Germline V gives CDR1 DFQATT, CDR2 SNEGSKA (reference sequence). This CDR3 comprises 13 residues. Between the trimmed V and J ends, which lost 3 bases and 0 bases, there was a span of 8 bases. The CDR3 coding sequence is TGCAGTGCTAGGGCCAACGTGAACACTGAAGCTTTCTTT. Encoded protein: CSARANVNTEAFF.